Included here is one T cell receptor (beta chain) sequence, with context. What it binds is not known. These data belong to a study of graft-versus-host responses after intestinal transplantation. Study-level information: Following induction with anti-thymocyte globulin, all recipients were given tacrolimus and steroids for around three years.

The CDR3 is made up of 14 amino acids. V lost 2 bases to trimming and J lost 8 bases; unmatched junction nucleotides: 7. Germline V gene data show CDR1 as GTSNPN and CDR2 as SVGIG (reference sequence). Whole-study findings and limits: Peak GvH clone levels in circulation were associated with early post-transplant HvG declines. Those patients showing graft-donor T cell macrochimerism displayed high graft-versus-host to host-versus-graft clonal ratios in allografts.

The method was immunoSEQ multiplex PCR; TCRdb's version includes in-frame clones alone and lacks a portion of them. The sample has roughly 53,000 clones, 91% seen once; the top ten hold 5% to 6.5%. The V and J genes are TRBV30 and TRBJ2-4; 9 bases are a match to TRBD1. Sequencing used PBMCs, obtained 650 to 680 days after intestinal transplant. The TCR originated in a human patient who received an intestinal transplant, so some T cells may come from the graft donor. For the CDR3, the DNA is TGTGCCTGGAGTCCCGGACAGGGGTTAGACATTCAGTACTTC. This translates into CAWSPGQGLDIQYF. Based on the CDR3 plus reference TRBV30 and TRBJ2-4, the full variable domain is SQTIHQWPATLVQPVGSPLSLECTVEGTSNPNLYWYRQAAGRGLQLLFYSVGIGQISSEVPQNLSASRPQDRQFILSSKKLLLSDSGFYLCAWSPGQGLDIQYFGAGTRLSVL.